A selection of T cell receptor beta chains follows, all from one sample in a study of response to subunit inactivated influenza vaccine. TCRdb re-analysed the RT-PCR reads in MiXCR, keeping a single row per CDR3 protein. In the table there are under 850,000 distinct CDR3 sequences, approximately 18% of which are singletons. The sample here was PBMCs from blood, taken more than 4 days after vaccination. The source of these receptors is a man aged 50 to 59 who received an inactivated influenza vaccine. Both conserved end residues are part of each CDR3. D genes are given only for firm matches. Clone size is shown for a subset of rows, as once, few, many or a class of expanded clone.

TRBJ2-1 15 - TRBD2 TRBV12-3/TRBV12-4 TGTGCCAGCAGTTTCTCTAGCGGGGGTGCACAGGAGCAGTTCTTC CASSFSSGGAQEQFF
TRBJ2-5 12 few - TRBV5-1 TGCGCCAGCAGCGGAGAAGAAGAGACCCAGTACTTC CASSGEEETQYF
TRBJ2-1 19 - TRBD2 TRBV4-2 TGTGCCAGCAGCCAAAGGACTAGCGGGGGGGCCTTCTCCTACAATGAGCAGTTCTTC CASSQRTSGGAFSYNEQFF
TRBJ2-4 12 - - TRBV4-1 TGCGCCAGCAGCCAAGATGGAAACATTCAGTACTTC CASSQDGNIQYF
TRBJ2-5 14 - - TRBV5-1 TGCGCCAGCAGCTTGGGAGCAGCGGGAGAGACCCAGTACTTC CASSLGAAGETQYF
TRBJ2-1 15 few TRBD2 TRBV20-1 TGCAGTGCCCTACTAGCGGGGCCTTCCTACAATGAGCAGTTCTTC CSALLAGPSYNEQFF
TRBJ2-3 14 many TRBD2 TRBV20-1 TGCAGTGCTAGGGGGAGCGGGGGGCAAGATACGCAGTATTTT CSARGSGGQDTQYF
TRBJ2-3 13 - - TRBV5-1 TGCGCCAGCAGCGCCGGGTCGGGGAGCACGCAGTATTTT CASSAGSGSTQYF
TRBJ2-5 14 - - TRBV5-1 TGCGCCAGCAGCTTGTCCCCAGCGTCCGGGACCCAGTACTTC CASSLSPASGTQYF
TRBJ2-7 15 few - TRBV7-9 TGTGCCAGCAGCAACTCGGACACCCTCTCCTACGAGCAGTACTTC CASSNSDTLSYEQYF
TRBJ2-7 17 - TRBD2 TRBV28 TGTGCCAGCAGGGGCCTCGGGGAGGGGCTCTTCTCCTACGAGCAGTACTTC CASRGLGEGLFSYEQYF
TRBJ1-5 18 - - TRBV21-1 TGTGCCAGCAGCAAAGCGCTTTATCCCCGGCTAGGCAATCAGCCCCAGCATTTT CASSKALYPRLGNQPQHF
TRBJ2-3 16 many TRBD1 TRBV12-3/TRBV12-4 TGTGCCAGCAGTTCCCTTGGGACAGCAAGCACAGATACGCAGTATTTT CASSSLGTASTDTQYF
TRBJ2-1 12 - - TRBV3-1 TGTGCCAGCAGCCAAGAACCCGCGGGGCAGCTCTTC CASSQEPAGQLF
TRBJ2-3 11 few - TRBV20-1 TGCAGTGCCCACGGGCGGCTTACGCAGTATTTT CSAHGRLTQYF
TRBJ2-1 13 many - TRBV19 TGTGCCAGTAGTATCGACGGATACAATGAGCAGTTCTTC CASSIDGYNEQFF
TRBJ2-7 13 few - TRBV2 TGTGCCAGCAGTGAGTTGGAGAGGCTCGAGCAGTACTTC CASSELERLEQYF
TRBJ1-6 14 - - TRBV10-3 TGTGCCATCAGTGAGGGGACTCGGAATTCACCCCTCCACTTT CAISEGTRNSPLHF
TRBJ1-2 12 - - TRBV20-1 TGCAGTGCTAGAGGGGGAGGGGTTGGCTACACCTTC CSARGGGVGYTF
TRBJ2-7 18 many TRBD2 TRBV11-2 TGTGCCAGCAGCTTAGATAGACTAGCGGTTCCCATCACCTACGAGCAGTACTTC CASSLDRLAVPITYEQYF
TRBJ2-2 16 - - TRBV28 TGTGCCAGCAGTTTGGGGGGCCGAGCGAACACCGGGGAGCTGTTTTTT CASSLGGRANTGELFF
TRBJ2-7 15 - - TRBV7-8 TGTGCCAGCAGCTTAGCGGGACTCACCTCCTACGAGCAGTACTTC CASSLAGLTSYEQYF
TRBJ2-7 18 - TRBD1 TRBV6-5 TGTGCCAGCAGTTACGACAACCCAGCGGACAGGTCTTCCTACGAGCAGTACTTC CASSYDNPADRSSYEQYF
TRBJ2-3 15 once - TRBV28 TGTGCCAGCAGCTGGTTCAAGACTAGCACAGATACGCAGTATTTT CASSWFKTSTDTQYF
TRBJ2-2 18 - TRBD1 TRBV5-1 TGCGCCAGCAGCCATATCCCGGGACAGAGCTCGAACACCGGGGAGCTGTTTTTT CASSHIPGQSSNTGELFF
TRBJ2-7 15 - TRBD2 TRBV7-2 TGTGCCAGCAGCCCTAGGACTAGAATGTTCTACGAGCAGTACTTC CASSPRTRMFYEQYF
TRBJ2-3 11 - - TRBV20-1 TGCAGGGCCGGTAGCACAGATACGCAGTATTTT CRAGSTDTQYF
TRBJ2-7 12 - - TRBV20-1 TGCAGTGCTAGGCCGGGACCTTACGAGCAGTACTTC CSARPGPYEQYF
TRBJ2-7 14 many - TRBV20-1 TGCAGTGCTAGAGTTCCGGGGAGAGGGTACGAGCAGTACTTC CSARVPGRGYEQYF
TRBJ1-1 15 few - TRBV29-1 TGCAGCGTTGAAGTTCATGGCAGGGTGGGCACTGAAGCTTTCTTT CSVEVHGRVGTEAFF
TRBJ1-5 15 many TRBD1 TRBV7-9 TGTGCCAGCAGCTTGGGGACAGATAGCAATCAGCCCCAGCATTTT CASSLGTDSNQPQHF
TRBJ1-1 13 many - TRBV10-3 TGTGCCATCAAGGACGGGACGAACACTGAAGCTTTCTTT CAIKDGTNTEAFF
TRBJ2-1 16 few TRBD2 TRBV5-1 TGCGCCAGCAGCTCCCTTAGCGGGAGGGCCGGGAATGAGCAGTTCTTC CASSSLSGRAGNEQFF
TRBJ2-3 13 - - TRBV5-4 TGTGCCAGCAGCCGGGTCCCCCCAGATACGCAGTATTTT CASSRVPPDTQYF
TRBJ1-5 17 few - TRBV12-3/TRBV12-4 TGTGCCAGCAGTTTAGCGCTGAACAGGGACCACAATCAGCCCCAGCATTTT CASSLALNRDHNQPQHF